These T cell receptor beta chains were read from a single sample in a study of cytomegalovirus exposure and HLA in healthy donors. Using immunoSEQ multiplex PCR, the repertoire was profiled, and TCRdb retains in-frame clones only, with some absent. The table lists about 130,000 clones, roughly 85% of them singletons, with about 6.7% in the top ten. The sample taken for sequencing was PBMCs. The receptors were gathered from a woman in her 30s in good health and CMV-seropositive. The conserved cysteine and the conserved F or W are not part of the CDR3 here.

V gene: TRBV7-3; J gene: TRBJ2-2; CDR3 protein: ASSLVGPNTGELF
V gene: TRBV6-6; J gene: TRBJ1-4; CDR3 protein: ASSPTELNEKLF
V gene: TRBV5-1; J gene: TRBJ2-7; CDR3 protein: ASSSLQLGGHEQY
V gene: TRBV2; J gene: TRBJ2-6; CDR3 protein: ASSEEPLGANVLT
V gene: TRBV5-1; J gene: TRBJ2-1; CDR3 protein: ASSLRTSGDNEQF
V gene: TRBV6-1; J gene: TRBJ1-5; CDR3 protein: ASSAIQGSNQPQH
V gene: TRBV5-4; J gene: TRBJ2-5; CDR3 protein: ASSLTSGGEETQY
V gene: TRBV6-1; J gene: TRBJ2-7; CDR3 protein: ASSHPGLAVLEQY
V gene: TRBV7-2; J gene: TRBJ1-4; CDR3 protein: ASSLMGADEKLF
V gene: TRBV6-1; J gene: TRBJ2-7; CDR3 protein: ASSEIYEQY
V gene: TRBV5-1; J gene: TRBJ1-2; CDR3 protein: ASSLGQGSGYT